This TCR beta chain was sequenced during a study of T cell responses to AZD1222 COVID-19 vaccine. With regard to this clone: The antigen is undetermined.

TCRdb keeps only in-frame clones here, not all; method: immunoSEQ multiplex PCR. The sample holds about 180,000 clones, approximately 86% seen once. Study results and caveats: A rise in Spike-specific TCR breadth and depth followed two AZD1222 doses.

Per germline, CDR1 SGHTA and CDR2 FQGTGA. CDR3 length equals 14 residues. Trimming took off 1 base at V and 3 bases at J, with 9 bases between the two ends. This chain uses TRBV7-3 with TRBJ1-1; possible D gene TRBD1, 6 bases. The sample consisted of peripheral blood, taken on day 0 of AZD1222 vaccination. This receptor was taken from an adult in good health. CDR3 loop: CASSLRGADTEAFF. Written as DNA, the CDR3 is TGTGCCAGCAGCTTAAGGGGGGCCGACACTGAAGCTTTCTTT. The whole variable domain, remainder taken from reference TRBV7-3 and TRBJ1-1, is GAGVSQTPSNKVTEKGKYVELRCDPISGHTALYWYRQSLGQGPEFLIYFQGTGAADDSGLPNDRFFAVRPEGSVSTLKIQRTERGDSAVYLCASSLRGADTEAFFGQGTRLTVV.